The clone carrying this T cell receptor (beta chain) was observed a single time. Antigen: not known. After expansion with viral peptide pools in the ViraFEST assay, antigen-specific CD4+ T cells were sequenced. Researchers isolated CD4+ T cells once approximately ten days of culture had elapsed. PCR confirmed that the person was infected with SARS-CoV-2 between March and December 2020. The cohort was immunized with two doses of either the BNT162b2 or mRNA-1273 vaccine. The repertoire was sequenced with immunoSEQ multiplex PCR; TCRdb's copy has only in-frame clones and lacks some. Of 11,000 to 15,000 clones in the sample, over 65% were seen once. The data originate from a study of vaccination effects on CD4 cells after COVID-19. Overall study context: Convalescent patients, a few in all, were sampled both early and late after vaccination.

V was trimmed by 3 bases and J by 8 bases, leaving 16 bases between them. This CDR3 is built from 14 residues. The germline CDR1 and CDR2 sequences are PRHDT and FYEKMQ (reference sequence). The chain links TRBV13 to TRBJ1-2; D gene unclear. This receptor was obtained from a human donor who had a prior SARS-CoV-2 infection. The sample here was CD4+ T cells from PBMCs cultured with HCoV-NL63 spike peptides, taken after COVID-19 vaccination. The CDR3 bases are TGTGCCAGCAGCTTTGAAAGAGGAGCGGGCGGCTACACCTTC. Protein: CASSFERGAGGYTF.